A selection of T cell receptor beta chains follows, all from one sample in a study of cytomegalovirus exposure and HLA in healthy donors. Libraries were prepared by immunoSEQ multiplex PCR; TCRdb keeps only in-frame clonotypes and omits some of them. The profile shows more than 140,000 clones, over 70% of them singletons. Sequenced sample: PBMCs. The receptor source for this set is a man in his thirties or forties in good health and CMV-seropositive. The CDR3 runs from the conserved cysteine through the conserved F or W. The D gene is left open where the match is weak. Rows may omit the clone size; those that give it use once, few, many or a size class.

TRBV7-9	NA	TRBD1	TRBJ2-7	TGTTCCAGCAGCTCGGGACAGGGGAGCTCCTACGAGCAGTACTTC	CSSSSGQGSSYEQYF
TRBV5-1	NA	NA	TRBJ1-6	TGCGCCAGCAGCTTGCAAGAGAGTAATTCACCCCTCCACTTT	CASSLQESNSPLHF
TRBV28	NA	TRBD1	TRBJ1-5	TGTGCCAGCAGTTTGGGACAGGTGAATCAGCCCCAGCATTTT	CASSLGQVNQPQHF
TRBV11-2	few	NA	TRBJ1-2	TGTGCCAGCAGCTTAGGAAGATGGGCCTATGGCTACACCTTC	CASSLGRWAYGYTF
TRBV5-1	NA	NA	TRBJ2-1	TGCGCCAGCAGCTTGGCCCCAGGTCGCTCCTACAATGAGCAGTTCTTC	CASSLAPGRSYNEQFF
TRBV9	few	TRBD2	TRBJ2-3	TGTGCCAGCAGCGTAGATGCGACTAGCGGGGGGACAGATACGCAGTATTTT	CASSVDATSGGTDTQYF
TRBV11-2	NA	NA	TRBJ1-5	TGTGCCAGCAGCTTAGAAGGGGATCAGCCCCAGCATTTT	CASSLEGDQPQHF
TRBV28	NA	NA	TRBJ1-1	TGTGCCAGCACCTCTCCGTGGCCTGCTGAAGCTTTCTTT	CASTSPWPAEAFF
TRBV6-5	NA	NA	TRBJ2-7	TGTGCCAGCAGCTCCCCTCCAAAGGGGAATTACGAGCAGTACTTC	CASSSPPKGNYEQYF
TRBV6-1	NA	TRBD1	TRBJ1-3	TGTGCCAGCAGCGGGACAGCCTCTGGAAACACCATATATTTT	CASSGTASGNTIYF
TRBV10-3	few	TRBD2	TRBJ2-1	TGTGCCATCACCACTAGCGGGATTTACAATGAGCAGTTCTTC	CAITTSGIYNEQFF
TRBV7-9	NA	NA	TRBJ1-4	TGTGCCAGCAGCTTAGGGGTTACAGGTGGGACTGCAACTAATGAAAAACTGTTTTTT	CASSLGVTGGTATNEKLFF
TRBV5-1	once	TRBD2	TRBJ2-3	TGCGCCAGCAGCTTACCGGGGGGGGACACAGATACGCAGTATTTT	CASSLPGGDTDTQYF
TRBV2	NA	TRBD2	TRBJ2-7	TGTGCCAGCAGTGTGATTAGCGGGGGATTATACGAGCAGTACTTC	CASSVISGGLYEQYF
TRBV6-5	NA	NA	TRBJ1-5	TGTGCCAGCAGTTACGTCAGAAATCAGCCCCAGCATTTT	CASSYVRNQPQHF
TRBV18	NA	NA	TRBJ1-2	TGTGCCAGCTCACCGATCGCGGAGAGCGACTATGGCTACACCTTC	CASSPIAESDYGYTF
TRBV11-2	NA	TRBD2	TRBJ2-1	TGTGCCAGCAGCCTCATTAGCGGGAGGTTCAGAGATGAGCAGTTCTTC	CASSLISGRFRDEQFF
TRBV7-6	NA	NA	TRBJ2-3	TGTGCCAGCAGTCAAGGGCTAGCGACCTTGGGAGATACGCAGTATTTT	CASSQGLATLGDTQYF
TRBV5-1	NA	NA	TRBJ1-1	TGCGCCAGCAGACTGGACAGTGAAGCTTTCTTT	CASRLDSEAFF
TRBV4-1	NA	TRBD2	TRBJ2-1	TGCGCCAGCAGCCAGGAACTAGCGGGAACTCGCCATGAGCAGTTCTTC	CASSQELAGTRHEQFF
TRBV11-3	NA	NA	TRBJ2-3	TGTGCCAGCAGCTCCCGGGACGGACATTGGGGGCCGAGAATCACAGATACGCAGTATTTT	CASSSRDGHWGPRITDTQYF
TRBV19	NA	TRBD1	TRBJ1-5	TGTGCCAGTAGGACAGGGGGAGGGAGTCAGCCCCAGCATTTT	CASRTGGGSQPQHF
TRBV6-5	NA	NA	TRBJ2-4	TGTGCCAGCAGTTCCCTCCCTATAGGGGAAAACATTCAGTACTTC	CASSSLPIGENIQYF
TRBV27	NA	TRBD2	TRBJ2-5	TGTGCCAGCAGTGTCGGACTAGCGGGAGGGCCGAAGACCCAGTACTTC	CASSVGLAGGPKTQYF
TRBV19	NA	NA	TRBJ2-3	TGTGCCAGTAGTATGACAGGAGGCACAGATACGCAGTATTTT	CASSMTGGTDTQYF
TRBV27	NA	NA	TRBJ1-1	TGTGCCAGCAGTCTGGGCCTGGTAGGTGAAGCTTTCTTT	CASSLGLVGEAFF
TRBV18	NA	TRBD2	TRBJ2-1	TGTGCCAGCTCCCCACTTAGCGGGGGGTCTCCGTACAATGAGCAGTTCTTC	CASSPLSGGSPYNEQFF
TRBV19	few	TRBD2	TRBJ2-7	TGTGCCAGTAGTTCCCACCTCAGCGGGAGGGCCTCCTACGAGCAGTACTTC	CASSSHLSGRASYEQYF
TRBV30	NA	TRBD2	TRBJ2-1	TGTGCCTGGAGTGTTGCGGGAGAGGGTGAGCAGTTCTTC	CAWSVAGEGEQFF
TRBV5-4	NA	NA	TRBJ2-1	TGTGCCAGCAGGAGTGCTCGAAATGAGCAGTTCTTC	CASRSARNEQFF
TRBV5-4	NA	TRBD2	TRBJ2-7	TGTGCCAGCAGTTTTAAGCGGGAGGACCCCTACGAGCAGTACTTC	CASSFKREDPYEQYF
TRBV11-3	once	TRBD2	TRBJ2-1	TGTGCCAGCAGCACCGGGACTAGCGGGACCGCCTACAATGAGCAGTTCTTC	CASSTGTSGTAYNEQFF
TRBV5-1	few	TRBD2	TRBJ2-7	TGCGCCAGCAGCAGGCCAGGACTAGCCAGTACCTACGAGCAGTACTTC	CASSRPGLASTYEQYF
TRBV11-2	NA	NA	TRBJ2-3	TGTGCCAGCAGCTTACCGGCAGGTCCTAGCACAGATACGCAGTATTTT	CASSLPAGPSTDTQYF
TRBV30	NA	NA	TRBJ1-1	TGTGCCTGGAGTTCGAGGACTGAAGCTTTCTTT	CAWSSRTEAFF
TRBV10-1	few	NA	TRBJ1-1	TGCGCCAGCAAGCAGGGGCTGATAATGAACACTGAAGCTTTCTTT	CASKQGLIMNTEAFF
TRBV5-6	NA	TRBD1	TRBJ1-1	TGTGCCAGCACCGCCCCAGGGGGTGTTGAAGCTTTCTTT	CASTAPGGVEAFF
TRBV7-9	NA	NA	TRBJ2-5	TGTGCCAGCAGCTTAGCGCGGATAAAGGGGGAAGAGACCCAGTACTTC	CASSLARIKGEETQYF
TRBV4-1	NA	TRBD1	TRBJ2-1	TGCGCCAGCAGCGCCCGGGACAGGGATTACGGTGAGCAGTTCTTC	CASSARDRDYGEQFF
TRBV28	NA	NA	TRBJ2-3	TGTGCCAGCAGTGCCCAGTACACAGATACGCAGTATTTT	CASSAQYTDTQYF
TRBV6-5	NA	TRBD1	TRBJ1-6	TGTGCCAGCAGAGGGACAGGGAACGGAAATTCACCCCTCCACTTT	CASRGTGNGNSPLHF